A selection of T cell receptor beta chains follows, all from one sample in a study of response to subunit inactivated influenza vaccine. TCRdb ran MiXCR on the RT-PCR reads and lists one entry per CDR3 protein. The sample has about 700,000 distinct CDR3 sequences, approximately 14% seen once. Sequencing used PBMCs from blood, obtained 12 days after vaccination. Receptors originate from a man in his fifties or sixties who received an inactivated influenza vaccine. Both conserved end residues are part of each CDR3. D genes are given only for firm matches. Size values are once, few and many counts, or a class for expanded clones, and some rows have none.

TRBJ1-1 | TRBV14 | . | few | TGTGCCAGCAGCCTAGGTCACTTCGGGTTCACTGAAGCTTTCTTT | CASSLGHFGFTEAFF
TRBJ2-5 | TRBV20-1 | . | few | TGCAGTGCTACCACATGGGGGGAGACCCAGTACTTC | CSATTWGETQYF
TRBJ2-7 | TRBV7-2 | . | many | TGTGCCAGCAGCATCGGGACACCCTGGGAGCAGTACTTC | CASSIGTPWEQYF
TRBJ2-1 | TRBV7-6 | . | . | TGTGCCAGCATCTTAAGGGGTAGGAATGAGCAGTTCTTC | CASILRGRNEQFF
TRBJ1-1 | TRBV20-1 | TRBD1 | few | TGCAGTGCTAGCGAGGGGGCGGTCACTGAAGCTTTCTTT | CSASEGAVTEAFF
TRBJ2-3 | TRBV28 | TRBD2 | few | TGTGCCAGCAGTTTAATATCCCTAGCGGGGGGGCCTGATACGCAGTATTTT | CASSLISLAGGPDTQYF
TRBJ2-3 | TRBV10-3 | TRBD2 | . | TGTGCCATCAGTGGCGGGACTAGCGGGAGCTCGTTCGTAGATACGCAGTATTTT | CAISGGTSGSSFVDTQYF
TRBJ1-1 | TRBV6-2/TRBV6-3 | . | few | TGTGCCAGCAGAACCCAGTACACTGAAGCTTTCTTT | CASRTQYTEAFF
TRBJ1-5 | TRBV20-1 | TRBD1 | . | TGCAGTGCTAGTGCAGGGGGTAACAATCAGCCCCAGCATTTT | CSASAGGNNQPQHF
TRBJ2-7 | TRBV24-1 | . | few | TGTGCCACCAGTGATTACGAAGGACCGGAGCAGTACTTC | CATSDYEGPEQYF
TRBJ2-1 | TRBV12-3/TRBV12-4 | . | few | TGTGCCAGCAGTTTCTCGACAGACTACAATGAGCAGTTCTTC | CASSFSTDYNEQFF
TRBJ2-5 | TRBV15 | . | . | TGTGCCACCAGCAGAGGTATCCGAGAGACCCAGTACTTC | CATSRGIRETQYF
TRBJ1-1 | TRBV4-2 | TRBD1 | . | TGTGCCAGCAGCCTCGAAAAGGGGGCTAGAACTGAAGCTTTCTTT | CASSLEKGARTEAFF
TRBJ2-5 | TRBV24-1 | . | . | TGTGCCACCAGTGATTTCACCTTCGGGACAAACCAAGAGACCCAGTACTTC | CATSDFTFGTNQETQYF
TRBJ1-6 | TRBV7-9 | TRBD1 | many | TGTGCCAGTGGGACAGACGACACCCTCCACTTT | CASGTDDTLHF
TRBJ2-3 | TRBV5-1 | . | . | TGCGCCAGCAGCTTCACCGGGCAGGCAGATACGCAGTATTTT | CASSFTGQADTQYF
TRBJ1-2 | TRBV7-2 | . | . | TGTGCCAGCAGCTCAGGGCCTTTGGGCTATGGCTACACCTTC | CASSSGPLGYGYTF
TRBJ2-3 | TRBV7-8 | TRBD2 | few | TGTGCCAGCAGTTGGGACGTTAAGACTAGCGGGAGAACAGATACGCAGTATTTT | CASSWDVKTSGRTDTQYF
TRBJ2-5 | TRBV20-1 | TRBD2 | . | TGCAGTGCTACTGGACTAGCGGGGAGGCAAGAGACCCAGTACTTC | CSATGLAGRQETQYF
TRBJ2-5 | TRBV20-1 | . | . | TGCAGTGCTAGATGGGGTGGGACCCAGTACTTC | CSARWGGTQYF
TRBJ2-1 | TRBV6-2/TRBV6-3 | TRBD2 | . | TGTGCCAGCAGACTTCCCCTGACTAGCGGCCTGAGTTTAAACTACAATGAGCAGTTCTTC | CASRLPLTSGLSLNYNEQFF
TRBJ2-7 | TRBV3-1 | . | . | TGTGCCAGCTCCCAGCAGGCCCCTTGTACCTACGAGCAGTACTTC | CASSQQAPCTYEQYF
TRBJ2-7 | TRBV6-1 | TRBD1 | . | TGTGCCAGTGCTAGACAGGGGAGCTCCTACGAGCAGTACTTC | CASARQGSSYEQYF
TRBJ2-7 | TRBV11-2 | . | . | TGTGCCAGCAGCTTCACGCTGCCCGGGGGCAATAAGGACGAGCAGTACTTC | CASSFTLPGGNKDEQYF
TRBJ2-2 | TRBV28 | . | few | TGTGCCAGCAGTTTGCAGCAGGGCGGCGGGGAGCTGTTTTTT | CASSLQQGGGELFF